These 20 T cell receptor beta chains were sequenced from one sample in a study of tumor-infiltrating lymphocytes in primary liver carcinoma. Starting from approximately 0.45 ug of total RNA, TCR beta cDNA was produced with a primer in the constant region. Three nested multiplex PCR rounds, a slightly modified ARM-PCR method, built the TCR beta libraries. A C-beta reverse primer was combined with TRBV1-TRBV30 forward primers in the first two PCR rounds, and each round had approximately 9 cycles. In TCRdb, the multiplex PCR reads were re-called with MiXCR into one record per CDR3 protein. The sample includes some 190,000 distinct CDR3 sequences, 70% to 90% of them seen just once. For each extraction, RNA and DNA were obtained together from about 21-30 mg of unsorted bulk tissue. Sequencing was carried out using tumor tissue from primary liver carcinoma. The source is a man aged 35 to 55 with primary liver carcinoma and hepatitis B virus infection.

As for this clonotype: Because the CDR3 is missing its conserved closing phenylalanine or tryptophan, this is likely a read error. The rearrangement joins TRBV6-6 to TRBJ2-3; 7 bases line up with TRBD2. Germline V gene lookup returns CDR1 MNHNY and CDR2 SVGAGI (reference sequence). Trimming cost V 5 bases and J 0 bases; bases outside gene matches: 5. The CDR3 consists of 15 residues. The CDR3 is CASSPGGSSTDTQYS. The CDR3 DNA sequence: TGTGCCAGCAGTCCCGGGGGGTCTAGCACAGATACGCAGTATTCT.

Only one count was recorded for this clonotype. A much larger clone differs by one base, so this may be a read error. The V call is TRBV7-9, the J call TRBJ2-1; 8 positions agree with TRBD2. Germline V gene lookup returns CDR1 SEHNR and CDR2 FQNEAQ (reference sequence). This CDR3 contains 16 residues. CDR3 region: CVSSIPGVAGLNEQFF. In nucleotides, the CDR3 is TGTGTCAGCAGCATCCCCGGGGTAGCGGGGTTGAATGAGCAGTTCTTC.

With respect to this clonotype: The CDR3 end shows no conserved phenylalanine or tryptophan, and so a read error is likely. This rearrangement joins TRBV29-1 to TRBJ1-1, with D perhaps TRBD1 (5 bases). CDR1 SQVTM and CDR2 ANQGSEA come from the germline V gene. With 6 bases removed from V and 5 bases from J, the gap between germline ends came to 13 bases. CDR3 length: 12 residues. This CDR3 reads CSVSRGRTEAFI. CDR3 nucleotides: TGCAGCGTCTCTCGGGGCAGGACTGAAGCTTTCATT.

Comments on this clonotype: The CDR3 does not close with the conserved phenylalanine or tryptophan, likely indicating a read error. The chain joins TRBV29-1 to TRBJ2-2; possibly TRBD2 for D (6 bases). The CDR3 length is 15 residues. CDR1 and CDR2 (germline): SQVTM, ANQGSEA. The ends were cut back, 4 bases at V and 0 bases at J, with 12 bases in the middle. DNA of the CDR3: TGCAGCGTTGGGACTACTGCGGCGAACACCGGGGAGCTGTTTCTT. This translates into CSVGTTAANTGELFL.

Notes on this clonotype: Mismatch with germline at one junction end may stem from a read error. This chain links TRBV11-2 with TRBJ2-1; perhaps TRBD1 as D (5 bases). CDR1 and CDR2 from the germline V gene are SGHAT and FQNNGV. The CDR3 loop spans 11 amino acids. CDR3 sequence (DNA): TGTGCCAGCGGCTTGGGGCAGGAGCAGTTCTTC. Protein: CASGLGQEQFF.

As regards this clonotype: A much larger clone differs from this one at a single base, so this may be a read error. V and J are TRBV30 and TRBJ1-2; 7 bases are shared with TRBD1. Losses at the gene ends were 2 bases for V and 3 bases for J; bases not matched to a gene: 6. Germline V lookup: CDR1 GTSNPN, CDR2 SVGIG (reference sequence). The CDR3 extends over 14 amino acids. CDR3 sequence (DNA): TGTGCCTGGAGTCGACAGGGAACAGACTATGGCTACACCTTC. This sequence encodes CAWSRQGTDYGYTF.

The chain is built from TRBV28 and TRBJ2-1, with D perhaps matching TRBD2 (7 bases). V lost 7 bases, J lost 3 bases, and 19 bases lay in between. The CDR3 runs to 16 residues. Germline V gene sequence: CDR1 MDHEN, CDR2 SYDVKM. The CDR3 DNA follows: TGTGCCAGCATCCCCCGGAGAGGGGGGGGCTACAATGAGCAGTTCTTC. Translated, it gives CASIPRRGGGYNEQFF.

This rearrangement joins TRBV7-9 to TRBJ2-5; TRBD1 matches 9 bases. This CDR3 comprises 16 residues. V gave up 5 bases and J gave up 7 bases; unmatched junction bases: 14. In germline, CDR1 is SEHNR, CDR2 FQNEAQ (reference sequence). The CDR3 spells CASSPTGGAVFMTQYF. The CDR3 region has the DNA TGTGCCAGCAGCCCCACAGGGGGCGCGGTTTTCATGACCCAGTACTTC.

For this clonotype: One junction end does not reproduce the germline sequence, and a read error may be involved. The rearrangement uses TRBV6-5 and TRBJ2-3; the match to TRBD2 covers 9 bases. This CDR3 contains 17 residues. In germline, CDR1 is MNHEY, CDR2 SVGAGI. CDR3 sequence reads: CGSNSLPLSGGTDTQYF. The CDR3 coding sequence is TGTGGCAGCAATTCACTCCCTCTAAGCGGGGGGACAGATACGCAGTATTTT.

The rearrangement uses TRBV14 and TRBJ2-6, with D unresolved. V was pared by 1 base and J by 8 bases, with 12 bases between. This CDR3 contains 15 residues. Germline V gene lookup returns CDR1 SGHDN and CDR2 FVKESK. The CDR3 here is CASSQGAAGPNVLTF. The CDR3 bases are TGTGCCAGCAGCCAAGGCGCAGCTGGACCCAACGTCCTGACTTTC.

This clonotype occurred a few times. This may be a read error, as it is one base from a much larger clone. This chain uses TRBV12-3 or TRBV12-4 with TRBJ2-5; 7 bases agree with TRBD2. CDR3 length equals 16 residues. J lost 4 bases, V lost 5 bases, and 13 bases had no gene match. For the CDR3, the DNA is TGTGCCAGCAGTCCGGGACTACAAGCCGGTGGAGAGACCCAGTACTTC. Translating it yields CASSPGLQAGGETQYF.

CDR3 residues: CASSYGLGGLGEEQYF. The CDR3, as DNA: TGTGCCAGCAGTTACGGGTTGGGGGGCCTAGGCGAGGAGCAGTACTTC. The V and J genes are TRBV6-6 and TRBJ2-7; D tentatively reads TRBD1 or TRBD2 (6 bases each). Germline V CDR1 and CDR2: MNHNY, SVGAGI (reference sequence). Trimming shortened V by 2 bases and J by 7 bases, and 21 bases separated the two germline ends. The CDR3 has 16 residues.

In the case of this clonotype: Compared with germline, one end of the junction differs, possibly owing to a read error. The chain uses TRBV7-8 and TRBJ2-7; 7 bases map to TRBD2. The CDR3 totals 15 residues. Germline assignment: CDR1 SGHVS and CDR2 FQNEAQ. The CDR3 DNA follows: TGTGCCGGCAGCTTCCAGCGGGACTACCATAACGACCAGTACTTC. Translation gives CAGSFQRDYHNDQYF.

The rearrangement links TRBV12-3 or TRBV12-4 to TRBJ1-5; D gene uncertain. The CDR3 is 16 residues long. CDR3 in DNA: TGTATCAGCAGCCCTACGCCAAGCCTCAAAGGCCAGCCCCAGCATTTT. Protein product: CISSPTPSLKGQPQHF.

As regards this clonotype: Mismatch with germline at one junction end may stem from a read error. This rearrangement joins TRBV4-3 to TRBJ2-5; 12 bases match TRBD2. Germline CDR1 and CDR2: LGHNA and YSLEER. CDR3 length: 17 amino acids. CDR3 loop: CVSNQAASGRALETQYF. For the CDR3, the DNA is TGCGTCAGCAACCAAGCGGCTAGCGGGAGGGCCCTGGAGACCCAGTACTTC.

The table lists this clonotype with a few counts. Its ends do not fully match the called genes, so a read error is possible. The V gene is TRBV11-1, the J gene TRBJ2-1; TRBD2 matches at 9 bases. The CDR3 sequence is 18 residues long. The V gene's germline CDR1 is SGHAT and CDR2 FQDESV (reference sequence). The CDR3 sequence: CASSLYHSAGGSYNEQFF. CDR3 nucleotide sequence: TGTGCCAGCAGCTTATACCACTCCGCGGGAGGGTCTTACAATGAGCAATTCTTC.

This rearrangement joins TRBV6-5 to TRBJ2-7; 10 positions agree with TRBD2. CDR3 length equals 14 residues. Germline CDR1 and CDR2: MNHEY and SVGAGI. Here the CDR3 reads CAISSSAGGDEQYF. CDR3 coding DNA: TGTGCTATCAGTTCTTCAGCGGGAGGGGACGAGCAGTACTTC.

The chain couples TRBV5-4 to TRBJ1-1; unclear D gene. The ends were cut back, 4 bases at V and 5 bases at J, with 15 bases in the middle. The length of the CDR3 is 14 residues. The germline CDR1 and CDR2 sequences are SGHNT and YYREEE (reference sequence). The DNA for the CDR3 is TGTGCCAGCAGCCCCGGACGGGATGGTACTGAAGCTTTCTTT. It encodes CASSPGRDGTEAFF.

Concerning this clonotype itself: A junction boundary mismatches the germline segment, possibly from a read error. This sequence joins TRBV6-1 and TRBJ2-2; D is ambiguous. CDR3 length: 17 amino acids. Looked up from germline, CDR1 is MNHNS and CDR2 is SASEGT. CDR3: CARRIGSVVLATGELFF. The CDR3 DNA follows: TGTGCCAGAAGGATCGGGTCCGTGGTTTTGGCCACCGGTGAGCTGTTTTTT.

As concerns this clonotype: One end of the junction does not line up with germline, which may come from a read error. The chain uses TRBV10-1 and TRBJ2-2, with TRBD2 matching 7 bases. The CDR3 covers 15 residues. Per the germline V gene, CDR1 is WNHNN and CDR2 is SYGVQD (reference sequence). The CDR3 DNA reads TGCGTCAGCAGGGAGGACGCAAGCGGGGCCGGGGAGCTGTTTTTT. Encoded protein: CVSREDASGAGELFF.